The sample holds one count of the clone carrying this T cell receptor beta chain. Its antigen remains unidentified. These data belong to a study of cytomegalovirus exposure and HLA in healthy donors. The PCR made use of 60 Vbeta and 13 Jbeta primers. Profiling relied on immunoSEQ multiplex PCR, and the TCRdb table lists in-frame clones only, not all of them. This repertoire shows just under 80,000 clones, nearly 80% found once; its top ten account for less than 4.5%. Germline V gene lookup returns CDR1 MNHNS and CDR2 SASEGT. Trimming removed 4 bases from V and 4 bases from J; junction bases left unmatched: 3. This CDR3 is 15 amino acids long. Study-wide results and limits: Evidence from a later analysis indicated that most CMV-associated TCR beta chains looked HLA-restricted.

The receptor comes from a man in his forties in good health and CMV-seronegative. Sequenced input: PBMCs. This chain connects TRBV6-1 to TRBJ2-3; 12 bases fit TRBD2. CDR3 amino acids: CASSGSSGRADTQYF. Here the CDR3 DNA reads TGTGCCAGCAGTGGATCTAGCGGGAGGGCAGATACGCAGTATTTT.